Below are 5 T cell receptor beta chains sequenced from a single sample in a study of blood T cell repertoires in COVID-19. Method: immunoSEQ multiplex PCR; TCRdb's copy keeps in-frame clones and lacks some. The repertoire holds over 5,000 clones, with 85% to 90% as singletons. Sequenced material: peripheral blood. These receptors all come from a man aged 55 to 70 with acute or convalescent COVID-19.

This clone is deemed medium-sized. This chain joins TRBV4-2 and TRBJ2-7, with 9 nucleotides matching TRBD2. This CDR3 spans 14 amino acids. The germline gives CDR1 LGHNA, CDR2 YNFKEQ. Trimming at V came to 2 bases and at J to 3 bases, leaving 2 bases not matched to a gene. CDR3 residues: CASSQPSGIYEQYF. In DNA, the CDR3 is TGTGCCAGCAGCCAACCTAGCGGGATCTACGAGCAGTACTTC.

The rearrangement joins TRBV11-2 to TRBJ1-2; possible D gene TRBD1, 6 bases. The V gene lost 2 bases and the J gene lost 6 bases, with 13 bases spanning the gap. This CDR3 is 14 amino acids long. Germline CDR1 is SGHAT and CDR2 is FQNNGV. The CDR3 DNA reads TGTGCCAGCAGCTTATTACCAGGGGCGCATGGCTACACCTTC. Protein product: CASSLLPGAHGYTF.

The CDR3 region is CASSLVSGSIEQYV. The DNA for the CDR3 is TGTGCCAGCAGCTTGGTTTCAGGGTCGATCGAGCAGTACGTC. The rearrangement joins TRBV5-5 to TRBJ2-7; a weak D match, TRBD1 (5 bases). Trimming pared 0 bases from V and 6 bases from J, leaving 13 bases between. The CDR3 has 14 residues. Germline-derived CDR1 and CDR2 are SGHKS and YYEKEE (reference sequence).

In this sample, this clone turned up once. CDR3 amino acids: CASSRLTAYTF. The CDR3 DNA reads as TGTGCCAGTAGTAGACTGACAGCATACACCTTC. The chain uses TRBV19 and TRBJ1-2; tentative D call: TRBD1 (5 bases). The CDR3 is made up of 11 amino acids. The germline CDR1 and CDR2 sequences are LNHDA and SQIVND (reference sequence). Trimming left V 4 bases short and J 11 bases short, with 11 bases between.

This clone was counted once. This chain connects TRBV18 to TRBJ2-7; no definite D call. CDR3 length: 13 amino acids. The germline V and J ends were trimmed by 6 bases and 1 base, with 10 bases remaining between them. The V gene's germline CDR1 is KGHSH and CDR2 LQKENI. CDR3: CASSPAVSYEQYF. CDR3 DNA sequence: TGTGCCAGCTCCCCCGCGGTATCCTACGAGCAGTACTTC.